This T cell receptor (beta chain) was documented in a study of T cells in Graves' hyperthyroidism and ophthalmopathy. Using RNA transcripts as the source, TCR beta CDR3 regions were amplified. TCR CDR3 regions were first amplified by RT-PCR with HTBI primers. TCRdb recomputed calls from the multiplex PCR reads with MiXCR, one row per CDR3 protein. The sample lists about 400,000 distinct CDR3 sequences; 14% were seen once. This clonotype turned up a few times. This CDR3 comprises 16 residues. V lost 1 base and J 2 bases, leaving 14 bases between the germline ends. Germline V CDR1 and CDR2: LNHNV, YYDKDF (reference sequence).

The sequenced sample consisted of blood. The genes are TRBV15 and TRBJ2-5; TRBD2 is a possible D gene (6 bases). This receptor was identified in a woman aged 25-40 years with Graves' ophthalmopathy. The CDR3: CATSRGVGRRQETQYF. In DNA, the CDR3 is TGTGCCACCAGCAGAGGGGTCGGGAGACGACAAGAGACCCAGTACTTC.